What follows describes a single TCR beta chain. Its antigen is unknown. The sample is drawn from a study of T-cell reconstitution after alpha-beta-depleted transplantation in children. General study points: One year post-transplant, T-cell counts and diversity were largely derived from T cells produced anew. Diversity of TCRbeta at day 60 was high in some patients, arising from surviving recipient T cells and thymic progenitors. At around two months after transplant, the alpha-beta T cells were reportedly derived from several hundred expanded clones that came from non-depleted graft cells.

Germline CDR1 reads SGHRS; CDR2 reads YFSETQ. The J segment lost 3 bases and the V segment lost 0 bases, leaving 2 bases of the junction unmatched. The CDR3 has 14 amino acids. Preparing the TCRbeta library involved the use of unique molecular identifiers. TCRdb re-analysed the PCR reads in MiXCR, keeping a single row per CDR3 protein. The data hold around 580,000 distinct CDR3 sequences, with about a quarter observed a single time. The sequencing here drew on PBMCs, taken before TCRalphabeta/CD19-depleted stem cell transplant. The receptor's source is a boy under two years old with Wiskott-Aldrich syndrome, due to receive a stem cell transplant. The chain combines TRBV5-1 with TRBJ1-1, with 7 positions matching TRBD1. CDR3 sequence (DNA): TGCGCCAGCAGCTTGGGGGGACAGCACACTGAAGCTTTCTTT. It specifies CASSLGGQHTEAFF.